Presented here are 16 T cell receptor beta chains from one specimen sequenced in a study of blood T cells in healthy people across ages. A second PCR of 7 to 11 cycles used a sample-barcoded 5' primer and a J-beta primer mix. A single record per CDR3 protein comes from TCRdb applying MiXCR to the 5' RACE reads. The repertoire holds over 750,000 distinct CDR3 sequences, with around 25% as singletons. These same data were also listed under a study on T cells of mothers and their children.

Sequences were obtained from blood. All receptors derive from a boy between 10 and 17 years old in good health.

The rearrangement links TRBV5-1 to TRBJ2-1; TRBD2 agrees at 9 bases. The CDR3 has 17 amino acids. Losses at the gene ends were 0 bases for V and 0 bases for J; bases not matched to a gene: 4. The germline gives CDR1 SGHRS, CDR2 YFSETQ. The CDR3 DNA reads as TGCGCCAGCAGCTTGGTGCTAGCGGGATTCTCCTACAATGAGCAGTTCTTC. Its protein is CASSLVLAGFSYNEQFF.

In its sample, this clonotype was seen a few times. This chain connects TRBV6-5 to TRBJ1-2, with unresolved D. There are 12 residues in the CDR3. The germline V gene has CDR1 MNHEY and CDR2 SVGAGI. The V gene lost 6 bases and the J gene lost 9 bases, with 14 bases spanning the gap. CDR3 sequence: CASRDVGKSYTF. In nucleotides, the CDR3 is TGTGCCAGCAGGGACGTAGGGAAGAGCTACACCTTC.

The chain joins TRBV5-1 to TRBJ2-6; D gene ambiguous. V lost 5 bases to trimming and J lost 2 bases, with 8 bases between them. Germline values: CDR1 SGHRS, CDR2 YFSETQ. This CDR3 is built from 14 residues. CDR3: CASSPETGANVLTF. As DNA, the CDR3 is TGCGCCAGCAGTCCGGAGACTGGGGCCAACGTCCTGACTTTC.

This clonotype was picked up a small number of times. This chain joins TRBV12-3 or TRBV12-4 and TRBJ2-5, with TRBD2 identical over 8 bases. The closer fit of TRBJ2-7 to the DNA end suggests the J call may be wrong. This CDR3 spans 16 amino acids. In nucleotides, the CDR3 is TGTGCCAGCAGTGAGGGGGGTGTGGGACTAGGTCACGAGCAGTACTTC. It translates to CASSEGGVGLGHEQYF.

Remarks on this clonotype: With a much larger clone just one base away, this may be a read error. The chain uses TRBV29-1 and TRBJ2-6; tentative D call: TRBD2 (6 bases). CDR3 length: 14 amino acids. V lost 1 base and J lost 2, with 6 bases in between. CDR1 is SQVTM, CDR2 ANQGSEA, per germline. The CDR3 coding sequence is TGCAGCGTTGAAGGGGAGGCTGGGGCCAACGTCCTGACTTTC. Translating gives CSVEGEAGANVLTF.

The CDR3 DNA follows: TGCAGTGCTGGGGCCGAGGACAATGAGCAGTTCTTC. Translated: CSAGAEDNEQFF. The rearrangement joins TRBV20-1 to TRBJ2-1; D possibly corresponds to TRBD1 (5 bases). The CDR3 has 12 residues. Germline-derived CDR1 and CDR2 are DFQATT and SNEGSKA (reference sequence). V shed 5 bases and J shed 5 bases, with 10 bases lying between them.

This clonotype has a handful of counts. The V gene is TRBV5-1, the J gene TRBJ2-1; 15 bases are a match to TRBD2. CDR3 size: 16 residues. Germline CDR1 SGHRS, CDR2 YFSETQ. Trimming cost V 5 bases and J 7 bases; bases outside gene matches: 7. The CDR3 bases are TGCGCCAGCAGAGAGAGGACTAGCGGGAGGGGTAATGAGCAGTTCTTC. It yields the protein CASRERTSGRGNEQFF.

This clonotype has a handful of counts. The chain is built from TRBV12-3 or TRBV12-4 and TRBJ2-6, with TRBD1 matching 8 bases. The CDR3 loop spans 19 amino acids. J was trimmed by 4 bases and V by 5 bases; bases with no gene match: 16. CDR3 residues: CASSPRRGQALLGANVLTF. Written as DNA, the CDR3 is TGTGCCAGCAGTCCTAGACGGGGACAGGCCCTCTTAGGGGCCAACGTCCTGACTTTC.

This clonotype was counted between two and nine times. V gene TRBV9 combines with J gene TRBJ2-1; D uncertain. Trimming pared 0 bases from V and 1 base from J, leaving 8 bases between. Germline CDR1 SGDLS, CDR2 YYNGEE. The CDR3 extends over 15 amino acids. The CDR3 DNA follows: TGTGCCAGCAGCGTAGCCGGCCTTTCCTACAATGAGCAGTTCTTC. It is translated as CASSVAGLSYNEQFF.

This clonotype was observed a handful of times. The chain joins TRBV14 to TRBJ2-4, with 9 bases fitting TRBD2. The CDR3 is made up of 19 amino acids. Looked up from germline, CDR1 is SGHDN and CDR2 is FVKESK. The ends lost 4 bases at V and 0 bases at J; junction bases unmatched: 13. The CDR3 region has the DNA TGTGCCAGCAGCCCGGGACTAGCTCATTACGAGGGAGCCAAAAACATTCAGTACTTC. Encoded protein: CASSPGLAHYEGAKNIQYF.

V and J are TRBV6-2 or TRBV6-3 and TRBJ2-2; D unresolved. The CDR3 runs 11 residues. CDR1 and CDR2 from the germline V gene are MNHEY and SVGEGT. Trimming stripped 2 bases from V and 12 bases from J, with 7 bases between. CDR3 nucleotide sequence: TGTGCCAGCAGTTACGGTCTTCAGCTGTTTTTT. Protein product: CASSYGLQLFF.

The chain joins TRBV6-5 to TRBJ2-7; D gene uncertain. Germline V gene sequence: CDR1 MNHEY, CDR2 SVGAGI. There are 11 residues in the CDR3. V was trimmed by 5 bases and J by 5 bases, leaving 7 bases between them. CDR3 region: CASSNRDEQYF. In nucleotides, the CDR3 is TGTGCCAGCAGTAACCGTGACGAGCAGTACTTC.

V is TRBV12-3 or TRBV12-4 and J is TRBJ1-2, with D uncertain. Trimming took 3 bases from V and 3 from J, leaving 17 bases between them. The CDR3 is 16 amino acids. The CDR3 protein is CASSLKAGPGYYGYTF. Written as DNA, the CDR3 is TGTGCCAGCAGTTTGAAGGCAGGTCCGGGGTACTATGGCTACACCTTC.

CDR3 sequence reads: CASSQEPTSGYNEQFF. CDR3 DNA sequence: TGCGCCAGCAGCCAAGAGCCGACTAGCGGATACAATGAGCAGTTCTTC. The V call is TRBV4-1, the J call TRBJ2-1, with 9 bases matching TRBD2. Germline V lookup: CDR1 MGHRA, CDR2 YSYEKL. This CDR3 comprises 16 residues. V dropped 0 bases and J dropped 4; count of bases not matched to a gene: 4.

This clonotype was counted only a few times. The gene calls are TRBV20-1 and TRBJ2-1; maybe TRBD2 (6 bases). The germline CDR1 and CDR2 sequences are DFQATT and SNEGSKA (reference sequence). The CDR3 covers 15 residues. With 5 bases removed from V and 1 base from J, the gap between germline ends came to 15 bases. The CDR3 region is CSARPWGESYNEQFF. The CDR3 DNA follows: TGCAGTGCTCGTCCATGGGGGGAGTCCTACAATGAGCAGTTCTTC.

This clonotype was found many times. The chain carries TRBV28 and TRBJ2-7, with D possibly TRBD2 on 5 matching bases. CDR3 length equals 13 residues. Trimming took off 2 bases at V and 4 bases at J, with 9 bases between the two ends. CDR1 and CDR2 from the germline V gene are MDHEN and SYDVKM. In nucleotides, the CDR3 is TGTGCCAGCAGTTTAACGACGGGGTACGAGCAGTACTTC. As protein: CASSLTTGYEQYF.